One and the same sample provided the 28 T cell receptor beta chains below, sequenced in a study of response to subunit inactivated influenza vaccine. Each CDR3 protein gets one entry after TCRdb re-called the RT-PCR reads with MiXCR. In the table there are 590,000 or so distinct CDR3 sequences, 13% to 15% of which are singletons. This material consisted of PBMCs from blood, taken 14 days before vaccination. The receptors originated from a man between 50 and 59 years old who received an inactivated influenza vaccine.

As regards this clonotype: Since no conserved phenylalanine or tryptophan closes the CDR3, a read error is the likely cause. The limits of the CDR3 on the DNA are not certain, so only TCRdb's listed CDR3 is given. The chain joins TRBV7-9 to TRBJ2-1; TRBD1, the table's D call, was not compared with the DNA. The CDR3 spans 12 residues, counting both ends. CDR1 SEHNR and CDR2 FQNEAQ come from the germline V gene (reference sequence). CDR3 protein: CASSTRDRDPSL.

This clonotype was counted only a few times. The V and J genes are TRBV12-3 or TRBV12-4 and TRBJ1-1, with a tentative D call TRBD1 (5 bases). V was shortened by 6 bases and J by 3 bases, with 11 bases between the two germline ends. The CDR3 consists of 13 residues. In DNA form, the CDR3 reads TGTGCCAGCAGACAGGAACAGGACACTGAAGCTTTCTTT. Translating gives CASRQEQDTEAFF.

The chain couples TRBV5-1 to TRBJ2-2; tentative D call: TRBD1 (5 bases). Trimming removed 5 bases at V and 0 bases at J, with 11 bases between. From germline, CDR1 is SGHRS and CDR2 YFSETQ. The CDR3 sequence is 15 residues long. Written as DNA, the CDR3 is TGCGCCAGCAGACTACAGGTCACGAACACCGGGGAGCTGTTTTTT. The encoded protein is CASRLQVTNTGELFF.

In this sample, this clonotype turned up once. The chain links TRBV5-1 to TRBJ2-2; the match to TRBD2 covers 13 bases. V shed 3 bases and J 8 bases; nucleotides not matched to a gene: 7. Germline CDR1 reads SGHRS; CDR2 reads YFSETQ. There are 16 residues in the CDR3. CDR3 region: CASSSGLAGEAGELFF. CDR3 DNA sequence: TGCGCCAGCAGCTCCGGACTAGCGGGAGAAGCTGGGGAGCTGTTTTTT.

This rearrangement joins TRBV25-1 to TRBJ2-7; D may be TRBD1 (5 bases). CDR1 is MGHDK, CDR2 SYGVNS, per germline. V was cut by 7 bases and J by 4 bases, with 11 bases left in between. CDR3 length equals 12 residues. CDR3 protein: CASTHDSYEQYF. CDR3 sequence (DNA): TGTGCCAGCACCCACGACAGTTACGAGCAGTACTTC.

A single count supports this clonotype. V and J are TRBV6-1 and TRBJ1-5, with a weak D call TRBD1 (5 bases). Germline loops: CDR1 MNHNS, CDR2 SASEGT. The CDR3 spans 14 residues. Trimming removed 5 bases from V and 5 bases from J, with 13 bases in between. The CDR3 region has the DNA TGTGCCAGCAGTCCGCTCTGGGGGGATCAGCCCCAGCATTTT. It specifies CASSPLWGDQPQHF.

The chain recombines TRBV11-2 with TRBJ2-7; no clear D. Germline V gene lookup returns CDR1 SGHAT and CDR2 FQNNGV. This CDR3 is 16 amino acids long. Trimming stripped 0 bases from V and 0 bases from J, with 12 bases between. The CDR3 sequence: CASSLDRSRYSYEQYF. CDR3 nucleotide sequence: TGTGCCAGCAGCTTAGATCGATCGCGGTACTCCTACGAGCAGTACTTC.

This clonotype occurred many times. The chain carries TRBV6-2 or TRBV6-3 and TRBJ2-1, with D maybe TRBD2 (6 bases). Trimming left V 11 bases short and J 4 bases short, with 15 bases between. The CDR3 consists of 13 residues. Germline V gives CDR1 MNHEY, CDR2 SVGEGT. Here the CDR3 reads CASTTLAYNEQFF. The CDR3 region has the DNA TGTGCCTCTACCACGCTAGCGTACAATGAGCAGTTCTTC.

This clonotype appeared a few times. The V call is TRBV7-9, the J call TRBJ2-7, with TRBD1 matching over 7 bases. The V and J ends lost 5 bases and 4 bases, in that order; junction bases with no gene match: 8. The germline gives CDR1 SEHNR, CDR2 FQNEAQ (reference sequence). This CDR3 has 14 amino acids. The CDR3 coding sequence is TGTGCCAGCAGCAAGACAGGGAAAGGGTACGAGCAGTACTTC. It translates to CASSKTGKGYEQYF.

This chain uses TRBV30 with TRBJ2-7, with a possible D match to TRBD1 (6 bases). Per germline, CDR1 GTSNPN and CDR2 SVGIG (reference sequence). V was pared by 2 bases and J by 6 bases, with 14 bases between. This CDR3 is built from 13 residues. The CDR3 here is CAWSSTGLGEQYF. CDR3 in DNA: TGTGCCTGGAGTTCTACAGGGCTCGGCGAGCAGTACTTC. The whole variable domain, remainder taken from reference TRBV30 and TRBJ2-7, is SQTIHQWPATLVQPVGSPLSLECTVEGTSNPNLYWYRQAAGRGLQLLFYSVGIGQISSEVPQNLSASRPQDRQFILSSKKLLLSDSGFYLCAWSSTGLGEQYFGPGTRLTVT.

The rearrangement uses TRBV2 and TRBJ1-5; tentatively, D is TRBD1 (5 bases). V was cut by 4 bases and J by 0 bases, with 10 bases left in between. The CDR3 covers 15 residues. Germline V lookup: CDR1 SNHLY, CDR2 FYNNEI. The CDR3 DNA sequence: TGTGCCAGCAGTGTAAGTGGGGGTAGCAATCAGCCCCAGCATTTT. Protein sequence: CASSVSGGSNQPQHF. Complete variable domain (other parts from reference TRBV2 and TRBJ1-5): EPEVTQTPSHQVTQMGQEVILRCVPISNHLYFYWYRQILGQKVEFLVSFYNNEISEKSEIFDDQFSVERPDGSNFTLKIRSTKLEDSAMYFCASSVSGGSNQPQHFGDGTRLSIL.

This clonotype appeared a few times. The rearrangement uses TRBV4-3 and TRBJ2-5; 10 nucleotides agree with TRBD1. The germline V gene encodes CDR1 LGHNA and CDR2 YSLEER. This CDR3 is built from 16 residues. Losses at the gene ends were 4 bases for V and 5 bases for J; bases not matched to a gene: 10. The DNA of the CDR3 is TGCGCCAGCAGCCCCTCTCCGGGACAGGGGCTCGAGACCCAGTACTTC. The encoded protein is CASSPSPGQGLETQYF.

This clonotype was detected a few times. The V gene is TRBV7-8, the J gene TRBJ1-2; tentatively, D is TRBD1 (6 bases). The CDR3 spans 15 residues. Trimming left V 8 bases short and J 0 bases short, with 16 bases between. Germline lookup yields CDR1 SGHVS and CDR2 FQNEAQ. The CDR3 loop is CASGIGQPTNYGYTF. DNA for the CDR3: TGTGCCAGCGGGATAGGACAGCCTACTAACTATGGCTACACCTTC.

This clonotype was recorded a few times. The chain has TRBV4-1 and TRBJ2-3; 7 bases line up with TRBD1. Looked up from germline, CDR1 is MGHRA and CDR2 is YSYEKL. The CDR3 totals 20 residues. J was trimmed by 3 bases and V by 0 bases; bases with no gene match: 18. Written as DNA, the CDR3 is TGCGCCAGCAGCCAAGAGGGTCCTCGCAGGGGGACCACCTTGACAGATACGCAGTATTTT. Translation: CASSQEGPRRGTTLTDTQYF.

This clonotype was seen many times. This chain uses TRBV12-3 or TRBV12-4 with TRBJ1-2; 7 bases agree with TRBD1. Unmatched junction bases numbered 5, after V lost 3 bases and J lost 4 bases. The length of the CDR3 is 14 residues. The chain's CDR3 is CASSFLGTAYGYTF. CDR3 coding DNA: TGTGCCAGCAGTTTTCTCGGGACAGCCTATGGCTACACCTTC.

The table lists this clonotype with a few counts. The chain employs TRBV7-2 and TRBJ2-3; D uncertain. Germline V gene sequence: CDR1 SGHTA, CDR2 FQGNSA. Trimming removed 5 bases at V and 0 bases at J, with 12 bases between. The CDR3 extends over 15 amino acids. This chain's CDR3 is CASSSSKTSTDTQYF. The CDR3 DNA is TGTGCCAGCAGCAGTAGCAAAACTAGCACAGATACGCAGTATTTT.

This clonotype occurred a few times. V is TRBV24-1 and J is TRBJ2-3; D remains ambiguous. Germline assignment: CDR1 KGHDR and CDR2 SFDVKD. This CDR3 spans 11 amino acids. Trimming shortened V by 4 bases and J by 10 bases, and 8 bases separated the two germline ends. CDR3: CATSEGFAQYF. The CDR3 bases are TGTGCCACCAGTGAAGGTTTTGCGCAGTATTTT.

The V and J genes are TRBV3-1 and TRBJ2-3, with 11 bases that match TRBD2. The CDR3 covers 17 residues. V lost 11 bases to trimming and J lost 6 bases; unmatched junction nucleotides: 19. Germline CDR1 LGHDT, CDR2 YNNKEL (reference sequence). The CDR3 coding sequence is TGTGCCTGCTGCCAAGATGGGGCGGGGACTAGCGGCGATACGCAGTATTTT. It is translated as CACCQDGAGTSGDTQYF.

The sample holds many counts of this clonotype. The rearrangement uses TRBV18 and TRBJ1-2; D is undetermined. This CDR3 spans 12 amino acids. Between the trimmed V and J ends, which lost 3 bases and 6 bases, there was a span of 8 bases. Germline CDR1 reads KGHSH; CDR2 reads LQKENI. The CDR3 sequence: CASSPGSHGYTF. The CDR3 coding sequence is TGTGCCAGCTCACCGGGGAGTCATGGCTACACCTTC.

The rearrangement joins TRBV9 to TRBJ1-6; D gene uncertain. CDR3 length: 14 residues. Deletions cut 7 bases from V and 6 bases from J, with 14 bases between. From germline, CDR1 is SGDLS and CDR2 YYNGEE. For the CDR3, the DNA is TGTGCCAGCGGTCCTGCTGAGGCTAATTCACCCCTCCACTTT. Translated: CASGPAEANSPLHF.

This clonotype was seen a handful of times. V usage is TRBV5-5 and J usage is TRBJ1-4; D call uncertain. Germline values: CDR1 SGHKS, CDR2 YYEKEE (reference sequence). The CDR3 runs 14 residues. Trimming left V 0 bases short and J 8 bases short, with 11 bases between. DNA of the CDR3: TGTGCCAGCAGCTTGGACTGGGTTGGCGAAAAACTGTTTTTT. Its translation is CASSLDWVGEKLFF.

The rearrangement uses TRBV9 and TRBJ2-5; maybe TRBD2 (6 bases). This CDR3 region has 14 residues. Germline V gene data show CDR1 as SGDLS and CDR2 as YYNGEE. V shed 4 bases and J shed 4 bases, with 14 bases lying between them. The CDR3 region is CASSRGGEGETQYF. CDR3 nucleotides: TGTGCCAGCAGCCGGGGCGGGGAAGGAGAGACCCAGTACTTC.

In this sample, this clonotype turned up a few times. The V and J genes are TRBV28 and TRBJ2-1; TRBD2 agrees at 11 bases. CDR1 is MDHEN and CDR2 is SYDVKM in the germline V gene. J lost 0 bases, V lost 6 bases, and 10 bases had no gene match. The CDR3 sequence is 18 residues long. CDR3 sequence reads: CASSPWRTSGSSYNEQFF. The CDR3 DNA reads TGTGCCAGCAGCCCCTGGCGCACTAGCGGGAGCTCCTACAATGAGCAGTTCTTC.

This clonotype turned up a few times. The genes are TRBV20-1 and TRBJ2-7; TRBD2 agrees at 8 bases. V was clipped by 5 bases and J by 2 bases; unmatched bases: 8. Germline V gene lookup returns CDR1 DFQATT and CDR2 SNEGSKA (reference sequence). The CDR3 covers 14 residues. The DNA of the CDR3 is TGCAGTGCTGGGAGGACTAGCCGAACCTACGAGCAGTACTTC. Its translation: CSAGRTSRTYEQYF.

The chain uses TRBV28 and TRBJ2-7; TRBD1 agrees at 10 bases. CDR1 MDHEN and CDR2 SYDVKM come from the germline V gene. V dropped 5 bases and J dropped 3; count of bases not matched to a gene: 10. The CDR3 sequence is 16 residues long. The CDR3 spells CASSIKGGDRGYEQYF. The CDR3 nucleotides are TGTGCCAGCAGTATTAAGGGAGGGGACAGGGGCTACGAGCAGTACTTC.

This chain joins TRBV29-1 and TRBJ2-1; 7 nucleotides match TRBD2. CDR1 and CDR2 (germline): SQVTM, ANQGSEA. There are 13 residues in the CDR3. Trimming removed 4 bases from V and 6 bases from J; junction bases left unmatched: 6. The chain's CDR3 is CSVGLAVINEQFF. Here the CDR3 DNA reads TGCAGCGTTGGCCTAGCGGTTATCAATGAGCAGTTCTTC.

The gene calls are TRBV2 and TRBJ2-3; D perhaps matches TRBD1 (6 bases). The V gene lost 8 bases and the J gene lost 3 bases, with 15 bases spanning the gap. The CDR3 totals 14 residues. Germline V gene sequence: CDR1 SNHLY, CDR2 FYNNEI. The CDR3 here is CASLYLDRTDTQYF. The CDR3 DNA follows: TGTGCCAGCCTTTACCTGGACAGAACAGATACGCAGTATTTT.

The gene calls are TRBV9 and TRBJ2-5, with D possibly matching TRBD2 (5 bases). This CDR3 is built from 16 residues. In germline, CDR1 is SGDLS, CDR2 YYNGEE. V lost 0 bases and J 4 bases, leaving 16 bases between the germline ends. DNA for the CDR3: TGTGCCAGCAGCGTAGTAGGGCTAGTGGCGGGAGAGACCCAGTACTTC. As protein: CASSVVGLVAGETQYF. Together with reference TRBV9 and TRBJ2-5, the CDR3 gives the full variable domain: DSGVTQTPKHLITATGQRVTLRCSPRSGDLSVYWYQQSLDQGLQFLIQYYNGEERAKGNILERFSAQQFPDLHSELNLSSLELGDSALYFCASSVVGLVAGETQYFGPGTRLLVL.